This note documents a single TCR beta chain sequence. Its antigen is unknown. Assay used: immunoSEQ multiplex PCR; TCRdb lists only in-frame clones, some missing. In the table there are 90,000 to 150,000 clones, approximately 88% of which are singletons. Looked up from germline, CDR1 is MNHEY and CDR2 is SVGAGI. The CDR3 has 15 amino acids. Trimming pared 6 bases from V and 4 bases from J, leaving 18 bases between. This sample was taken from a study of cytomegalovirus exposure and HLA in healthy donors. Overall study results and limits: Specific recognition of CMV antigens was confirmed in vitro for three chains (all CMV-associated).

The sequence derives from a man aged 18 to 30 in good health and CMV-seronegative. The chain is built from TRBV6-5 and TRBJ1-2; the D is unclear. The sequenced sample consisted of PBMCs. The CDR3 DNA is TGTGCCAGCAGCCCATCACCAGTCAAAACCTATGGCTACACCTTC. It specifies CASSPSPVKTYGYTF.